The T cell receptor beta chain described here comes from a study of T cell repertoires in cytomegalovirus infection. The CDR3 is 13 residues long. Losses at the gene ends were 4 bases for V and 7 bases for J; bases not matched to a gene: 5. Germline CDR1 reads SGHTA; CDR2 reads FQGNSA. MiXCR, applied by TCRdb to the reads, yields one record per CDR3 protein. In the table there are over 300,000 distinct CDR3 sequences, around a tenth of which are singletons. In its sample, this clonotype was seen many times. The gene calls are TRBV7-2 and TRBJ1-2; 8 nucleotides line up with TRBD1. This sequence was found in a human donor in good health (CMV status not recorded). Some clones in this sample may be carry-over from other donors' samples. Sequencing was done on a sample of PBMCs. The CDR3 loop reads CASSSDRVGGYTF. Here the CDR3 DNA reads TGTGCCAGCAGCTCGGACAGGGTGGGTGGCTACACCTTC.